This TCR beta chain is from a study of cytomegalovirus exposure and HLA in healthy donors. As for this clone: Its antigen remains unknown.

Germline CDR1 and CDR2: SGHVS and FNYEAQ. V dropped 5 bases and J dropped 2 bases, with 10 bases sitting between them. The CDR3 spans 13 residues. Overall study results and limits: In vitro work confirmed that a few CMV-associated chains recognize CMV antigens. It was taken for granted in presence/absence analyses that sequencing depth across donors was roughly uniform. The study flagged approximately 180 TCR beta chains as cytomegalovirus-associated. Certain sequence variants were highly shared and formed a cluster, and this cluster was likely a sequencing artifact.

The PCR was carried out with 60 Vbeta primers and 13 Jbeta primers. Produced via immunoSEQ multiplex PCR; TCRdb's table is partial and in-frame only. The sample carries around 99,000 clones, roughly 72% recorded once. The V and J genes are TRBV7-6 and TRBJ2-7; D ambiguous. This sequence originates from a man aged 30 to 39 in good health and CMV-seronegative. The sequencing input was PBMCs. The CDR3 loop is CASSQNLAYEQYF. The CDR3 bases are TGTGCCAGCAGCCAGAACCTGGCCTACGAGCAGTACTTC.